This TCR beta chain was found in a study of identifying expanded T cells in peripheral blood. Healthy donors had no documented immune events, such as infections, while sampled. General study results and limits: Clone count variance between roughly 2-week samples rose with total template count.

In regard to this clone: Its antigen is still unknown.

Assay used: immunoSEQ multiplex PCR; TCRdb lists only in-frame clones, some missing. The table lists tens of thousands of clones, roughly four fifths of them singletons. This CDR3 is 16 amino acids long. Germline lookup yields CDR1 MDHEN and CDR2 SYDVKM. Germline trimming cut 5 bases from V and 6 bases from J; bases unmatched to any gene: 8. The sample comprised blood. This TCR came from a person aged 18 to 70 in good health. V gene TRBV28 combines with J gene TRBJ1-5; 12 nucleotides agree with TRBD1. Here the CDR3 reads CASSPGDRGQGQPQHF. DNA for the CDR3: TGTGCCAGCAGTCCTGGGGACAGGGGGCAGGGTCAGCCCCAGCATTTT.